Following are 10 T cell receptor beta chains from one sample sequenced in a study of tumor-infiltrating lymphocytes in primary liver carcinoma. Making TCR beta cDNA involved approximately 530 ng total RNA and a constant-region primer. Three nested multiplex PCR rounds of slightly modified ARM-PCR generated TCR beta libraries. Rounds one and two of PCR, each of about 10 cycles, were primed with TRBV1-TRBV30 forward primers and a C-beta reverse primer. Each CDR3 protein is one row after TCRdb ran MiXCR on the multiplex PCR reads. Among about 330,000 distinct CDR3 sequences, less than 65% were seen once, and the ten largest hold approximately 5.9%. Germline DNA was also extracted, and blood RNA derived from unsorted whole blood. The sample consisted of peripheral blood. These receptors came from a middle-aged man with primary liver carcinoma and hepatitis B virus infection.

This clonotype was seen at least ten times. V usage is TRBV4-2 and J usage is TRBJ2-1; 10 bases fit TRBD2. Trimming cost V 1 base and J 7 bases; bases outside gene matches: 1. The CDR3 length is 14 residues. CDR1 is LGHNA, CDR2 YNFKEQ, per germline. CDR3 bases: TGTGCCAGCAGCCAAGCTAGCGGGGGAAATGAGCAGTTCTTC. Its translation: CASSQASGGNEQFF.

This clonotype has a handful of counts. In nucleotides, the CDR3 is TGTGCCAGCAGGGTAGGACAGCCGAACACTGAAGCTTTCTTT. This sequence encodes CASRVGQPNTEAFF. The chain joins TRBV6-2 or TRBV6-3 to TRBJ1-1; TRBD1 is a possible D gene (6 bases). The V gene's germline CDR1 is MNHEY and CDR2 SVGEGT. The CDR3 loop spans 14 amino acids. V was clipped by 6 bases and J by 1 base, with 12 bases between them.

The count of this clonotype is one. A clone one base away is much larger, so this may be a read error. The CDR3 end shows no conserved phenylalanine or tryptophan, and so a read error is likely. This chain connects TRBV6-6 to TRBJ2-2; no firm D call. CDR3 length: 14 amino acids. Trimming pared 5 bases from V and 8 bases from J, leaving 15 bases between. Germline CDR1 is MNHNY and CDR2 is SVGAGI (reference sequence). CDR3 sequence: CASSPVGSLGELFL. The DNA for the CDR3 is TGTGCCAGCAGTCCGGTGGGAAGCTTGGGGGAGCTGTTTCTT.

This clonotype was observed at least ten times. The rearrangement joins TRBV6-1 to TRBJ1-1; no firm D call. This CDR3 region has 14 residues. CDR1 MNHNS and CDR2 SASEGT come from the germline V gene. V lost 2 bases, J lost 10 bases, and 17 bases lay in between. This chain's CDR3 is CASSEFVKGLGAFF. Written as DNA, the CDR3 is TGTGCCAGCAGTGAATTCGTCAAGGGCCTCGGAGCTTTCTTT.

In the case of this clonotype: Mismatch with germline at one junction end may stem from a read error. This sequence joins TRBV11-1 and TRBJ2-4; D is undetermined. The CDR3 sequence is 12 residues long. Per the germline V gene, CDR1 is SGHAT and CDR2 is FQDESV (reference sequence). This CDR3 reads CVSRLNDQNQYF. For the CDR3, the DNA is TGTGTCAGCAGATTAAACGATCAAAATCAGTACTTC. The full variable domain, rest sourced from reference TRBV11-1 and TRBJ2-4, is EAEVAQSPRYKITEKSQAVAFWCDPISGHATLYWYRQILGQGPELLVQFQDESVVDDSQLPKDRFSAERLKGVDSTLKIQPAELGDSAMYLCVSRLNDQNQYFGAGTRLSVL.

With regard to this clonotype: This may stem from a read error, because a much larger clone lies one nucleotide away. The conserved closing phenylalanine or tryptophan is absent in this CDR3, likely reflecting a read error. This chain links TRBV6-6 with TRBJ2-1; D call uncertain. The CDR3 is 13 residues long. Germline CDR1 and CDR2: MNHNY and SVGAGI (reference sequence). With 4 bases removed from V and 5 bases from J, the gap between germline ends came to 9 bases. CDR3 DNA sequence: TGTGCCAGCAGTTTAGCAGACAACAATGAGCAGTTCTTA. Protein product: CASSLADNNEQFL.

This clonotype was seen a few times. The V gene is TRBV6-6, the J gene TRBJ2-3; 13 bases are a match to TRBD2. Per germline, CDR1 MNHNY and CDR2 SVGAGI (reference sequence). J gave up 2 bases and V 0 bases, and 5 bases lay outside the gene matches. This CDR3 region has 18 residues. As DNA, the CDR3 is TGTGCCAGCAGTTACTCCCCCGGACTAGCGGGAGACACAGATACGCAGTATTTT. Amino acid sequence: CASSYSPGLAGDTDTQYF.

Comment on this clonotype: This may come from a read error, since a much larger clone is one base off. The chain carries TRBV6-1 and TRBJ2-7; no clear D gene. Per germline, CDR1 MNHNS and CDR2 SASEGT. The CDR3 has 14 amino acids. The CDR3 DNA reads TGTGCCGGCAGTGATTCGGGCCTAACCTACGAGCAGTACTTC. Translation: CAGSDSGLTYEQYF.

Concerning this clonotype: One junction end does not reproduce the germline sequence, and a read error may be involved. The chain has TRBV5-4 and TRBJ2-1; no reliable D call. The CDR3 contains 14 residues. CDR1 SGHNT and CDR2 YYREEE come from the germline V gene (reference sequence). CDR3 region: CASGLAWEYNEQFF. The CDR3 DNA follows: TGTGCCAGCGGCTTGGCATGGGAATACAATGAGCAGTTCTTC.

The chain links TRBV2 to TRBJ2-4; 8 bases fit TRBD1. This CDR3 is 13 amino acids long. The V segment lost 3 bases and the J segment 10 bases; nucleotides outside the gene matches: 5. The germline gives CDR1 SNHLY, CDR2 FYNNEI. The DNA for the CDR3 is TGTGCCAGCAGTGATAGGAGACAGGGGATTCAGTACTTC. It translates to CASSDRRQGIQYF. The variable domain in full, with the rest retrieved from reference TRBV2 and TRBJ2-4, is EPEVTQTPSHQVTQMGQEVILRCVPISNHLYFYWYRQILGQKVEFLVSFYNNEISEKSEIFDDQFSVERPDGSNFTLKIRSTKLEDSAMYFCASSDRRQGIQYFGAGTRLSVL.